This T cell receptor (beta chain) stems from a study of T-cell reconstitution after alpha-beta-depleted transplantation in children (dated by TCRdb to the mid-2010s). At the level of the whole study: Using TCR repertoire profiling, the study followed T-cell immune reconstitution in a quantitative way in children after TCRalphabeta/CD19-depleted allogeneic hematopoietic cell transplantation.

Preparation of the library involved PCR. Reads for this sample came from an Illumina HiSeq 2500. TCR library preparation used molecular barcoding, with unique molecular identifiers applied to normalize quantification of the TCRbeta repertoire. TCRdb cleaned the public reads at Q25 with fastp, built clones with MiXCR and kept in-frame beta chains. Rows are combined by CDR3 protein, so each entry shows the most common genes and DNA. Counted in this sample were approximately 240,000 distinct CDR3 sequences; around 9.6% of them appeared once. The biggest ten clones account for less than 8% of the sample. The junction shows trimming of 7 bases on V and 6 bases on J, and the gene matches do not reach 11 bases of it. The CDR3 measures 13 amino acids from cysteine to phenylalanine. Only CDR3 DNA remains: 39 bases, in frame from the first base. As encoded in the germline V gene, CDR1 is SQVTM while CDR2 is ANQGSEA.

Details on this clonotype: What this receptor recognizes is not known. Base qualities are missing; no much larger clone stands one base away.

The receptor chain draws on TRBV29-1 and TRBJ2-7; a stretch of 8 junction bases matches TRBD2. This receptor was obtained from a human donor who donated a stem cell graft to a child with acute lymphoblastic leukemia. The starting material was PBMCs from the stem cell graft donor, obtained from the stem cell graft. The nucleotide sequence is TGCAGCGGCTCACGGGGGGGGGCCAGCGAGCAGTACTTC. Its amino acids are CSGSRGGASEQYF.